The 27 T cell receptor beta chains below come from one sample, sequenced in a study of cytomegalovirus exposure and HLA in healthy donors. PCR was performed using 60 Vbeta and 13 Jbeta primers. Clones were sequenced by immunoSEQ multiplex PCR, and TCRdb holds only the in-frame ones, with some missing. This sample has 83,000 or so clones, with around 76% found just once. Sequencing was carried out using PBMCs. All receptors derive from a man under 40 in good health and CMV-seropositive.

This chain links TRBV28 with TRBJ1-1; 8 bases agree with TRBD1. Germline values: CDR1 MDHEN, CDR2 SYDVKM. This CDR3 is built from 17 residues. J gave up 10 bases and V 1 base, and 17 bases lay outside the gene matches. The CDR3 region is CASSLSGTGLFTRVAFF. The CDR3 region has the DNA TGTGCCAGCAGTTTATCCGGGACAGGTCTGTTTACGAGGGTAGCTTTCTTT. Drawing the rest from reference TRBV28 and TRBJ1-1, the complete variable domain is DVKVTQSSRYLVKRTGEKVFLECVQDMDHENMFWYRQDPGLGLRLIYFSYDVKMKEKGDIPEGYSVSREKKERFSLILESASTNQTSMYLCASSLSGTGLFTRVAFFGQGTRLTVV.

This clone occurred a few times. The chain links TRBV7-9 to TRBJ1-1, with D unresolved. The CDR3 totals 15 residues. Germline V gene sequence: CDR1 SEHNR, CDR2 FQNEAQ (reference sequence). V dropped 1 base and J dropped 2 bases, with 11 bases sitting between them. The DNA of the CDR3 is TGTGCCAGCAGCTTAGTGGCCAGCGTAAACACTGAAGCTTTCTTT. Translation: CASSLVASVNTEAFF.

This chain connects TRBV5-6 to TRBJ2-1; 16 nucleotides align to TRBD2. Germline CDR1 and CDR2: SGHDT and YYEEEE. CDR3 length equals 18 residues. Losses at the gene ends were 3 bases for V and 3 bases for J; bases not matched to a gene: 6. The CDR3 reads CASSWGTSGGAYYNEQFF. Here the CDR3 DNA reads TGTGCCAGCAGCTGGGGGACTAGCGGGGGGGCTTACTACAATGAGCAGTTCTTC.

V and J are TRBV25-1 and TRBJ2-1; maybe TRBD2 (5 bases). From germline, CDR1 is MGHDK and CDR2 SYGVNS. V lost 3 bases and J 12 bases, leaving 15 bases between the germline ends. This CDR3 region has 13 residues. The CDR3 is CASSEGEALGQFF. DNA of the CDR3: TGTGCCAGCAGTGAGGGAGAGGCCTTAGGGCAGTTCTTC.

As concerns this clone: The junction differs from germline at one of its ends, possibly a read error. The chain recombines TRBV4-1 with TRBJ2-3; D assignment may be TRBD1 or TRBD2 (9 bases each). The CDR3 is 19 amino acids. Germline loops: CDR1 MGHRA, CDR2 YSYEKL. CDR3 loop: CASSPGTGLGGGATHTQYF. DNA for the CDR3: TGCGCCAGCAGCCCCGGGACAGGGTTAGGCGGGGGGGCCACACATACGCAGTATTTT.

CDR3: CASSSGQGARNTQYF. As DNA, the CDR3 is TGTGCCAGCAGTTCGGGACAGGGGGCACGGAATACGCAGTATTTT. The rearrangement links TRBV6-5 to TRBJ2-3, with 12 nucleotides matching TRBD1. After removal of 4 bases from V and 7 bases from J, the junction contained 6 bases not matched to a gene. Germline CDR1 MNHEY, CDR2 SVGAGI. The CDR3 is 15 amino acids.

This clone was seen a single time. This chain joins TRBV2 and TRBJ1-1; 8 positions agree with TRBD1. The V gene's germline CDR1 is SNHLY and CDR2 FYNNEI. The CDR3 consists of 16 residues. With 10 bases clipped from V and 0 bases from J, the junction kept 13 bases outside the gene matches. The CDR3 reads CATPDRAHKMNTEAFF. CDR3 sequence (DNA): TGTGCCACCCCGGACAGGGCCCACAAGATGAACACTGAAGCTTTCTTT.

This clone was counted only a few times. The chain carries TRBV11-1 and TRBJ2-1; possible D gene TRBD1, 6 bases. CDR1 SGHAT and CDR2 FQDESV come from the germline V gene (reference sequence). CDR3 size: 13 residues. V was cut by 6 bases and J by 0 bases, with 6 bases left in between. CDR3 DNA sequence: TGTGCCAGCAGACAGGGCTCCTACAATGAGCAGTTCTTC. Residues: CASRQGSYNEQFF. The whole variable domain, filled in from reference TRBV11-1 and TRBJ2-1, reads EAEVAQSPRYKITEKSQAVAFWCDPISGHATLYWYRQILGQGPELLVQFQDESVVDDSQLPKDRFSAERLKGVDSTLKIQPAELGDSAMYLCASRQGSYNEQFFGPGTRLTVL.

The V and J genes are TRBV6-5 and TRBJ1-4; tentative D call: TRBD1 (5 bases). CDR3 length: 15 residues. The ends were cut back, 7 bases at V and 0 bases at J, with 12 bases in the middle. Germline CDR1 and CDR2: MNHEY and SVGAGI. The CDR3 sequence is CASMTAPATNEKLFF. The CDR3 nucleotides are TGTGCCAGCATGACAGCCCCTGCAACTAATGAAAAACTGTTTTTT.

The CDR3 sequence is CASSSESEGGLQDGYTF. CDR3 coding DNA: TGTGCCAGCAGCTCAGAATCCGAAGGGGGATTGCAAGATGGCTACACCTTC. The chain uses TRBV13 and TRBJ1-2, with a tentative D call TRBD1 (6 bases). CDR1 and CDR2 from the germline V gene are PRHDT and FYEKMQ (reference sequence). The CDR3 has 17 residues. The V end was cut by 4 bases, the J end by 6 bases, with 24 bases between.

In regard to this clone: Different DNA sequences within this sample yield the same CDR3. V is TRBV29-1 and J is TRBJ1-2; the match to TRBD1 covers 8 bases. Germline-derived CDR1 and CDR2 are SQVTM and ANQGSEA. J was trimmed by 4 bases and V by 4 bases; bases with no gene match: 5. The CDR3 totals 13 residues. The CDR3: CSVAGGASYGYTF. The CDR3 region has the DNA TGCAGCGTTGCAGGGGGCGCTTCCTATGGCTACACCTTC.

CDR3 DNA sequence: TGTGCCAGCAGCCAGGGACAGGGACCAGATACGCAGTATTTT. Translation: CASSQGQGPDTQYF. This chain uses TRBV7-2 with TRBJ2-3, with TRBD1 matching 9 bases. CDR3 size: 14 residues. V lost 5 bases, J lost 4 bases, and 4 bases stayed unmatched. Germline-derived CDR1 and CDR2 are SGHTA and FQGNSA.

The gene calls are TRBV18 and TRBJ1-1; 10 nucleotides match TRBD1. J was trimmed by 0 bases and V by 3 bases; bases with no gene match: 4. CDR1 is KGHSH and CDR2 is LQKENI in the germline V gene. The CDR3 has 16 residues. Here the CDR3 DNA reads TGTGCCAGCTCACCTGGGACAGGGGTGATGAACACTGAAGCTTTCTTT. It encodes CASSPGTGVMNTEAFF.

The chain employs TRBV18 and TRBJ1-5, with D uncertain. The CDR3 totals 14 residues. Germline-derived CDR1 and CDR2 are KGHSH and LQKENI. Trimming left V 1 base short and J 1 base short, with 5 bases between. CDR3: CASSPLESNQPQHF. The DNA of the CDR3 is TGTGCCAGCTCACCACTCGAGAGCAATCAGCCCCAGCATTTT.

The rearrangement links TRBV18 to TRBJ1-2; tentative D call: TRBD1 (5 bases). CDR3 length: 15 amino acids. The V and J ends lost 5 bases and 2 bases respectively, with 15 bases between them. Looked up from germline, CDR1 is KGHSH and CDR2 is LQKENI. CDR3 residues: CASSTNQGGNYGYTF. DNA of the CDR3: TGTGCCAGCTCAACGAATCAGGGAGGGAACTATGGCTACACCTTC. Drawing the rest from reference TRBV18 and TRBJ1-2, the complete variable domain is NAGVMQNPRHLVRRRGQEARLRCSPMKGHSHVYWYRQLPEEGLKFMVYLQKENIIDESGMPKERFSAEFPKEGPSILRIQQVVRGDSAAYFCASSTNQGGNYGYTFGSGTRLTVV.

This chain links TRBV2 with TRBJ1-5; TRBD1 agrees at 12 bases. Germline V gene sequence: CDR1 SNHLY, CDR2 FYNNEI. The V and J ends lost 6 bases and 6 bases, in that order; junction bases with no gene match: 6. CDR3 size: 15 residues. CDR3 DNA sequence: TGTGCCAGCAGCCCCGGGACAGGGGGCTTTCAGCCCCAGCATTTT. Residues: CASSPGTGGFQPQHF.

The chain has TRBV5-1 and TRBJ2-1, with D perhaps matching TRBD1 (6 bases). The CDR3 runs to 14 residues. Germline CDR1 and CDR2: SGHRS and YFSETQ. V was cut by 0 bases and J by 5 bases, with 9 bases left in between. CDR3 region: CASSLGGLDNEQFF. Written as DNA, the CDR3 is TGCGCCAGCAGCTTGGGGGGGCTAGACAATGAGCAGTTCTTC.

This clone was recorded only once. The germline gene is not matched at one end of the junction; a read error may be the cause. The chain carries TRBV7-9 and TRBJ2-1; D unresolved. CDR1 and CDR2 (germline): SEHNR, FQNEAQ (reference sequence). CDR3 length equals 12 residues. CDR3 protein: CSSSSSYNEQFF. Here the CDR3 DNA reads TGTTCCAGCAGCTCTAGTTACAATGAGCAGTTCTTC.

The chain has TRBV28 and TRBJ2-7; TRBD1 aligns across 11 bases. CDR3 length: 19 amino acids. The V segment lost 6 bases and the J segment 4 bases; nucleotides outside the gene matches: 20. Germline V gene data show CDR1 as MDHEN and CDR2 as SYDVKM. CDR3 coding DNA: TGTGCCAGCAGCCCGAATTCCGGGACAGGGGGTTTTTTCGGTTACGAGCAGTACTTC. Translating gives CASSPNSGTGGFFGYEQYF.

The V and J genes are TRBV19 and TRBJ1-2, with 7 bases matching TRBD1. V was clipped by 5 bases and J by 6 bases; unmatched bases: 12. CDR3 length: 15 residues. Germline V lookup: CDR1 LNHDA, CDR2 SQIVND (reference sequence). CDR3 coding DNA: TGTGCCAGTAGTGCGGATTGGACAGGCCGAGATGGCTACACCTTC. Translation: CASSADWTGRDGYTF.

V is TRBV6-4 and J is TRBJ2-2; no clear D gene. V lost 3 bases and J lost 7, with 9 bases in between. This CDR3 is built from 13 residues. Germline CDR1 is MRHNA and CDR2 is SNTAGT. The DNA of the CDR3 is TGTGCCAGCAGTGAAGTTGAGAACGGGGAGCTGTTTTTT. Translating it yields CASSEVENGELFF.

The chain recombines TRBV9 with TRBJ2-7, with D maybe TRBD1 (5 bases). The germline CDR1 and CDR2 sequences are SGDLS and YYNGEE. V gave up 1 base and J gave up 5 bases, with 19 bases separating them. The CDR3 runs to 16 residues. CDR3 DNA: TGTGCCAGCAGCGTAAGGGTAGGAGACAGTCACCACGAGCAGTACTTC. It translates to CASSVRVGDSHHEQYF.

The V and J genes are TRBV5-1 and TRBJ2-3, with no clear D. The V gene's germline CDR1 is SGHRS and CDR2 YFSETQ. The ends were cut back, 5 bases at V and 1 base at J, with 11 bases in the middle. This CDR3 spans 14 amino acids. CDR3 nucleotide sequence: TGCGCCAGCAGGAACTCCTTAGGCACAGATACGCAGTATTTT. Its translation is CASRNSLGTDTQYF.

The genes are TRBV14 and TRBJ1-2, with a tentative D call TRBD1 (6 bases). Trimming left V 1 base short and J 9 bases short, with 24 bases between. The germline gives CDR1 SGHDN, CDR2 FVKESK. The CDR3 is 17 amino acids. CDR3 region: CASSQVEGTGTVESYTF. CDR3 DNA: TGTGCCAGCAGCCAAGTAGAGGGAACAGGGACGGTCGAGAGCTACACCTTC.

V usage is TRBV6-4 and J usage is TRBJ1-2, with TRBD1 identical over 9 bases. This CDR3 spans 16 amino acids. The junction had 11 bases not matched to a gene; V was cut back by 2 bases and J by 7 bases. CDR1 is MRHNA, CDR2 SNTAGT, per germline. CDR3 nucleotide sequence: TGTGCCAGCAGTGACGCAACAGGGGGCGCGCGCTGTGGCTACACCTTC. It translates to CASSDATGGARCGYTF.

The V and J genes are TRBV4-1 and TRBJ1-3; 10 bases match TRBD1. Germline values: CDR1 MGHRA, CDR2 YSYEKL. This CDR3 comprises 16 residues. J gave up 0 bases and V 3 bases, and 2 bases lay outside the gene matches. In DNA, the CDR3 is TGCGCCAGCAGCCACCGGGACAGGGGCTCTGGAAACACCATATATTTT. Residues: CASSHRDRGSGNTIYF.

This chain connects TRBV28 to TRBJ1-6; TRBD1 matches 8 bases. Germline-derived CDR1 and CDR2 are MDHEN and SYDVKM. The CDR3 runs 15 residues. Losses at the gene ends were 2 bases for V and 7 bases for J; bases not matched to a gene: 4. The CDR3 nucleotides read TGTGCCAGCAGTTTAAGGTCAGGGGGCAATTCACCCCTCCACTTT. It specifies CASSLRSGGNSPLHF.